The rows below give T cell receptor beta chains drawn from one sample of a study of cytomegalovirus exposure and HLA in healthy donors. Some clones are missing from TCRdb's copy, which holds only in-frame ones; the method was immunoSEQ multiplex PCR. The listing records 150,000 to 200,000 clones. What was sequenced was PBMCs. These receptors all come from a man aged 30-40 years in good health and CMV-seronegative. The CDR3 runs from the conserved cysteine through the conserved F or W. The D gene is left open where the match is weak.

cdr3_aa cdr3_nt j_call v_call d_call
CASRDPGQGSYEQYF TGTGCCAGCAGAGACCCGGGACAGGGCTCCTACGAGCAGTACTTC TRBJ2-7 TRBV6-1 TRBD1
CASSYQGGNTEAFF TGCGCCAGCAGCTATCAGGGGGGGAACACTGAAGCTTTCTTT TRBJ1-1 TRBV5-1 TRBD1
CASTAGGYDEQYF TGCGCCAGCACCGCGGGAGGGTACGACGAGCAGTACTTC TRBJ2-7 TRBV5-1 TRBD2
CSISRGSDTQYF TGCAGCATCTCTAGAGGTTCAGATACGCAGTATTTT TRBJ2-3 TRBV29-1 -
CASSSNLRQETQYF TGTGCCAGCAGCTCAAATCTCAGGCAAGAGACCCAGTACTTC TRBJ2-5 TRBV5-6 -
CASSPGTGVIVEQYF TGTGCCAGCTCACCCGGGACAGGGGTCATCGTCGAGCAGTACTTC TRBJ2-7 TRBV18 TRBD1
CASRSVSADTQYF TGTGCCAGCAGGAGCGTGAGCGCAGATACGCAGTATTTT TRBJ2-3 TRBV5-4 -
CASRPQGAETQYF TGTGCCAGCAGGCCGCAGGGGGCCGAGACCCAGTACTTC TRBJ2-5 TRBV27 TRBD1
CASSLGLAGAETQYF TGTGCCAGCAGCTTAGGGTTAGCGGGAGCAGAGACCCAGTACTTC TRBJ2-5 TRBV7-6 TRBD2
CAISESKGSGGPYEQYF TGTGCCATCAGTGAGTCGAAGGGATCGGGAGGGCCGTACGAGCAGTACTTC TRBJ2-7 TRBV10-3 TRBD2
CASHGGGTYEQYF TGTGCCAGCCATGGAGGAGGGACCTACGAGCAGTACTTC TRBJ2-7 TRBV27 -
CASRTSASYEQYF TGTGCCAGCAGGACTAGCGCGAGTTACGAGCAGTACTTC TRBJ2-7 TRBV2 TRBD2
CSAGLEYEQYF TGCAGCGCCGGACTAGAATACGAGCAGTACTTC TRBJ2-7 TRBV29-1 TRBD2
CASSSLLAEDGTGELFF TGTGCCAGCAGTTCCCTACTAGCGGAGGATGGCACCGGGGAGCTGTTTTTT TRBJ2-2 TRBV28 TRBD2
CASIEGAGGYNEQFF TGCGCCAGCATCGAGGGAGCGGGAGGTTACAATGAGCAGTTCTTC TRBJ2-1 TRBV5-1 TRBD2
CASSLQGTNEKLFF TGTGCCAGCAGCTTACAGGGGACTAATGAAAAACTGTTTTTT TRBJ1-4 TRBV6-1 TRBD1
CASRTSGKNEQFF TGCGCCAGCAGAACTAGCGGGAAGAATGAGCAGTTCTTC TRBJ2-1 TRBV10-2 TRBD2
CSAAQGRETDTQYF TGCAGCGCCGCCCAGGGGCGGGAGACAGATACGCAGTATTTT TRBJ2-3 TRBV29-1 -
CASSALAGGGGKQYF TGTGCCAGTAGTGCCCTAGCGGGAGGAGGGGGGAAGCAGTACTTC TRBJ2-5 TRBV19 TRBD2
CASSYPGTAGELFF TGTGCCAGCAGCTACCCGGGGACTGCCGGGGAGCTGTTTTTT TRBJ2-2 TRBV13 -
CASSLVGHILETQYF TGCGCCAGCAGCTTGGTCGGACATATATTGGAGACCCAGTACTTC TRBJ2-5 TRBV5-1 -
CASSLARSSDTGELFF TGTGCCAGCAGCTTGGCAAGGTCTAGCGATACCGGGGAGCTGTTTTTT TRBJ2-2 TRBV5-4 -
CASSGPDTEAFF TGCGCCAGCAGTGGTCCCGACACTGAAGCTTTCTTT TRBJ1-1 TRBV10-1 -
CASSPRVTGSGNTIYF TGTGCCAGCTCACCCCGAGTGACAGGCTCTGGAAACACCATATATTTT TRBJ1-3 TRBV18 -
CASSLNPPSAASTYEQYF TGTGCCAGCAGCTTAAACCCCCCTTCAGCGGCATCTACCTACGAGCAGTACTTC TRBJ2-7 TRBV11-2 -
CASSRTSGGFRGETQYF TGTGCCAGCAGCCGGACTAGCGGGGGGTTTAGGGGAGAGACCCAGTACTTC TRBJ2-5 TRBV7-6 TRBD2
CSVERGTGRTYEQYF TGCAGCGTTGAGAGGGGGACAGGGAGGACCTACGAGCAGTACTTC TRBJ2-7 TRBV29-1 TRBD1
CAISVGRSYNEQFF TGTGCCATCAGTGTCGGGAGATCCTACAATGAGCAGTTCTTC TRBJ2-1 TRBV10-3 -
CASKPGAISSGANVLTF TGTGCCAGCAAGCCAGGGGCTATAAGCTCTGGGGCCAACGTCCTGACTTTC TRBJ2-6 TRBV27 -
CASGRTGSVEETQYF TGTGCCAGCGGACGGACAGGGAGCGTAGAAGAGACCCAGTACTTC TRBJ2-5 TRBV6-1 TRBD1
CASSSQGRRQFF TGTGCCAGCAGTTCTCAGGGGCGAAGGCAGTTCTTC TRBJ2-1 TRBV6-5 -
CASSGISGLSGNTIYF TGTGCCAGCAGCGGGATCAGTGGGCTCTCTGGAAACACCATATATTTT TRBJ1-3 TRBV9 -
CASSSLTPRETQYF TGCGCCAGCAGCTCCCTGACCCCTAGAGAGACCCAGTACTTC TRBJ2-5 TRBV5-1 -
CASSRREGGKTEAFF TGTGCCAGTAGTCGCCGGGAGGGGGGCAAAACTGAAGCTTTCTTT TRBJ1-1 TRBV19 -
CASSLTLAATTQYF TGTGCCAGCAGCTTAACCCTAGCGGCGACTACGCAGTATTTT TRBJ2-3 TRBV7-3 TRBD2
CASSLVTGGLYNEQFF TGTGCCAGCAGCTTAGTAACGGGAGGTTTATACAATGAGCAGTTCTTC TRBJ2-1 TRBV7-2 TRBD2
CASRYYDNEQFF TGCGCCAGCAGATACTATGACAATGAGCAGTTCTTC TRBJ2-1 TRBV5-1 -
CASSGRAGGAYNEQFF TGTGCCAGCAGCGGTAGAGCGGGAGGGGCCTACAATGAGCAGTTCTTC TRBJ2-1 TRBV11-1 TRBD2
CASRDRVIGYEQYF TGTGCCAGCAGAGACAGGGTTATTGGCTACGAGCAGTACTTC TRBJ2-7 TRBV2 TRBD1
CASSLGGTNEKLFF TGCGCCAGCAGCTTGGGAGGTACTAATGAAAAACTGTTTTTT TRBJ1-4 TRBV5-1 -
CASSLSPEETQYF TGCGCCAGCAGCTTGTCCCCGGAAGAGACCCAGTACTTC TRBJ2-5 TRBV5-1 -
CAISDPGLLNTEAFF TGTGCCATCAGTGACCCGGGACTTCTGAACACTGAAGCTTTCTTT TRBJ1-1 TRBV10-3 -
CASSILGDRGFNEQYF TGTGCCAGTAGTATCCTGGGAGACAGGGGATTCAACGAGCAGTACTTC TRBJ2-7 TRBV19 TRBD1
CASSFDRDTSEAFF TGTGCCAGCAGCTTCGATCGGGACACCAGTGAAGCTTTCTTT TRBJ1-1 TRBV13 -
CASSAGSYGYTF TGTGCCAGCAGTGCCGGGTCCTATGGCTACACCTTC TRBJ1-2 TRBV6-1 -
CASSRRQGASSNEKLFF TGTGCCAGCAGCCGGAGACAGGGGGCCTCGTCTAATGAAAAACTGTTTTTT TRBJ1-4 TRBV16 TRBD1
CASSQDSLLVMNTEAFF TGCGCCAGCAGCCAAGATAGTCTGTTAGTGATGAACACTGAAGCTTTCTTT TRBJ1-1 TRBV4-1 -
CASSYSSTGDNEQFF TGTGCCAGCAGTTACTCGAGCACAGGGGACAATGAGCAGTTCTTC TRBJ2-1 TRBV6-5 TRBD1
CASSYGRGSKNIQYF TGCGCCAGCAGTTATGGCAGGGGGTCCAAAAACATTCAGTACTTC TRBJ2-4 TRBV10-1 TRBD1